This T cell receptor (beta chain) comes out of a study of T cells in Graves' hyperthyroidism and ophthalmopathy. TCR beta CDR3 region amplification was performed from RNA transcripts. First-round RT-PCR targeting the TCR CDR3 was performed with the HTBI primer set. From the multiplex PCR reads, TCRdb called clonotypes with MiXCR, one entry per CDR3 protein. The data show hundreds of thousands of distinct CDR3 sequences, with roughly an eighth seen just once and around 9.2% held by the top ten. The CDR3 is 14 residues long. From germline, CDR1 is MNHNY and CDR2 SVGAGI (reference sequence). V lost 2 bases, J lost 8 bases, and 13 bases lay in between. This clonotype was counted many times.

The sample was blood. The gene calls are TRBV6-6 and TRBJ2-1; the D gene is possibly TRBD2 (6 bases). The TCR was taken from a woman aged 18-29 years with Graves' hyperthyroidism. In DNA, the CDR3 is TGTGCCAGCAGTTACGGGGTCCTAGCGTATGAGCAGTTCTTC. This encodes CASSYGVLAYEQFF.